This entry concerns a single T cell receptor (beta chain). The antigen is unknown. With V trimmed by 2 bases and J by 0 bases, 8 bases remained unmatched. The CDR3 runs 17 residues. Germline CDR1 and CDR2: LNHDA and SQIVND (reference sequence). The assay was immunoSEQ multiplex PCR, and TCRdb's table has in-frame clones only and misses some. The sample has about 1 million clones, around 82% seen once. These data are taken from a study of shared clonotypes between healthy human individuals. Findings of the study overall: The study generally estimated greater richness for naive than memory subsets.

A CD45RA-negative memory subset and a CD45RA+ naive subset were separated from the CD4+ cells. V usage is TRBV19 and J usage is TRBJ2-3, with TRBD2 matching 7 bases. The sequencing sample was made of memory CD4+ T cells from PBMCs. Subset of the sample: CD45RA-negative fraction. The sequence derives from a man younger than 30 in good health. Some clones in this sample may be carry-over from other donors' samples. The CDR3 sequence: CASSIRWLAASTDTQYF. The DNA of the CDR3 is TGTGCCAGTAGTATACGATGGCTAGCGGCTAGCACAGATACGCAGTATTTT.